Presented here are 11 T cell receptor beta chains from one specimen sequenced in a study of shared clonotypes between healthy human individuals. Repertoires were generated with immunoSEQ multiplex PCR, while TCRdb's copy carries only in-frame clones and drops some. The sample includes about 1 million clones, about 75% of them seen just once. Input material: memory CD4+ T cells sorted from blood. Subset of the sample: CD45RA-negative fraction. The receptors shown here come from a man younger than 35 in good health.

This clone was detected only a few times. The V call is TRBV5-1, the J call TRBJ2-6; no firm D call. The CDR3 has 14 amino acids. Deletions cut 6 bases from V and 4 bases from J, with 11 bases between. In germline, CDR1 is SGHRS, CDR2 YFSETQ. CDR3 nucleotides: TGCGCCAGCACCTATTATTCAGGGGCCAACGTCCTGACTTTC. Its protein is CASTYYSGANVLTF.

The chain has TRBV5-4 and TRBJ2-7, with 11 bases aligning to TRBD1. V shed 2 bases, J shed 6 bases, and the junction held 7 bases outside the gene matches. The germline CDR1 and CDR2 sequences are SGHNT and YYREEE (reference sequence). The CDR3 contains 15 residues. CDR3: CASSLQGQGAFEQYF. The CDR3 DNA is TGTGCCAGCAGCTTACAAGGACAGGGGGCCTTCGAGCAGTACTTC.

The gene calls are TRBV2 and TRBJ1-6, with D unresolved. Germline V CDR1 and CDR2: SNHLY, FYNNEI. This CDR3 has 17 residues. Trimming removed 2 bases from V and 7 bases from J, with 18 bases in between. The CDR3 DNA is TGTGCCAGCAGTGAACGACTTTCAGGTTTATCCAATTCACCCCTCCACTTT. This encodes CASSERLSGLSNSPLHF.

The rearrangement uses TRBV5-4 and TRBJ1-2; no firm D call. The CDR3 is made up of 13 amino acids. The germline CDR1 and CDR2 sequences are SGHNT and YYREEE (reference sequence). Trimming removed 0 bases from V and 8 bases from J, with 11 bases in between. The CDR3 DNA reads TGTGCCAGCAGCTTGGGTGACCGGAGGGGCTACACCTTC. Amino acids: CASSLGDRRGYTF.

V gene TRBV6-5 combines with J gene TRBJ1-5, with D possibly being TRBD1 (5 bases). This CDR3 region has 13 residues. In germline, CDR1 is MNHEY, CDR2 SVGAGI. Deletions cut 6 bases from V and 9 bases from J, with 15 bases between. CDR3 residues: CASRGTSYGPQHF. The CDR3 nucleotides read TGTGCCAGCAGAGGGACGAGCTATGGGCCCCAGCATTTT.

To note about this clone: Within the sample, other DNA sequences also encode this same CDR3. The chain uses TRBV5-4 and TRBJ2-5; TRBD1 matches at 8 bases. The germline V gene has CDR1 SGHNT and CDR2 YYREEE (reference sequence). The CDR3 has 14 residues. Unmatched junction bases numbered 4, after V lost 3 bases and J lost 3 bases. The CDR3 DNA reads as TGTGCCAGCAGCTCCGGACAGGGAGAAGAGACCCAGTACTTC. Amino acids: CASSSGQGEETQYF.

The CDR3 DNA follows: TGTGCCAGCAGTTTGGTTGGGGCCCGGAATTCACCCCTCCACTTT. Its protein product is CASSLVGARNSPLHF. The chain carries TRBV28 and TRBJ1-6; D is perhaps TRBD1 (5 bases). The V gene lost 3 bases and the J gene lost 7 bases, with 13 bases spanning the gap. This CDR3 spans 15 amino acids. The germline V gene has CDR1 MDHEN and CDR2 SYDVKM.

This clone was recorded once. CDR3 nucleotides: TGTGCCTGGACCCATAGGGAGACCCAGTACTTC. As protein: CAWTHRETQYF. The rearrangement links TRBV30 to TRBJ2-5; D uncertain. The CDR3 runs to 11 residues. Trimming took off 4 bases at V and 5 bases at J, with 8 bases between the two ends. CDR1 is GTSNPN, CDR2 SVGIG, per germline (reference sequence).

This clone appeared once. This sequence joins TRBV5-1 and TRBJ2-2; no definite D call. The CDR3 has 15 residues. CDR1 is SGHRS, CDR2 YFSETQ, per germline. V was trimmed by 2 bases and J by 5 bases, leaving 13 bases between them. CDR3 residues: CASSFRVVGTGELFF. In DNA, the CDR3 is TGCGCCAGCAGCTTTCGGGTAGTCGGTACCGGGGAGCTGTTTTTT.

As regards this clone: Other DNA sequences in this specimen translate into the identical CDR3. The chain recombines TRBV5-5 with TRBJ1-5; D unresolved. Germline CDR1 reads SGHKS; CDR2 reads YYEKEE (reference sequence). V was clipped by 4 bases and J by 5 bases, with 13 bases between them. This CDR3 spans 14 amino acids. The CDR3 spells CASSLGGLDQPQHF. The DNA of the CDR3 is TGTGCCAGCAGCCTTGGTGGCCTAGATCAGCCCCAGCATTTT.

J is TRBJ1-2 and V is TRBV5-6; 7 positions match TRBD1. The V and J ends lost 1 base and 2 bases, in that order; junction bases with no gene match: 8. Germline V CDR1 and CDR2: SGHDT, YYEEEE. The CDR3 contains 16 residues. In DNA form, the CDR3 reads TGTGCCAGCAGCTTGTGGATTACAGGGGCCAACTATGGCTACACCTTC. Translated, it gives CASSLWITGANYGYTF.